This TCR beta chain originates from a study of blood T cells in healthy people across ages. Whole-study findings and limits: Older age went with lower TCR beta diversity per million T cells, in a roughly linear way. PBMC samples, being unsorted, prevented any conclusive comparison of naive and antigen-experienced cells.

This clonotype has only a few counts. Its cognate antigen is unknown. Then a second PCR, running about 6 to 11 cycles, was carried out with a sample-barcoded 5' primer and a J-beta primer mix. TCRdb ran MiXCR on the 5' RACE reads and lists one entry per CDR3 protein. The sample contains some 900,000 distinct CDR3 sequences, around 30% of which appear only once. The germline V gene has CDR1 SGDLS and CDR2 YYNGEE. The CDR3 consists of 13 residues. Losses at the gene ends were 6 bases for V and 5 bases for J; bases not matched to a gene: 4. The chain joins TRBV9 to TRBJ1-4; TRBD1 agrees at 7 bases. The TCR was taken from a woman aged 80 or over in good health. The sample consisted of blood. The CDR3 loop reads CASNQGGNEKLFF. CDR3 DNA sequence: TGTGCCAGCAACCAGGGGGGGAATGAAAAACTGTTTTTT.